This T cell receptor beta chain was retrieved from a study of cytomegalovirus exposure and HLA in healthy donors. Regarding the study as a whole: V- and J-gene trimming of TCR beta was linked (in a later analysis) to a missense DCLRE1C variant.

Primers included in the PCR were 60 Vbeta and 13 Jbeta primers. The data were produced by immunoSEQ multiplex PCR, yet TCRdb's version contains in-frame clones alone and is incomplete. The table has about 50,000 clones, around 80% seen once; the top ten hold 8.1%. In nominal health when sampled, donors likely had unrecorded immune exposures nonetheless. Worth noting for this clone: The antigen is undetermined.

V was pared by 8 bases and J by 5 bases, with 4 bases of the junction left unmatched. The CDR3 length is 12 residues. Germline-derived CDR1 and CDR2 are KGHSH and LQKENI. The sequencing input was PBMCs. This chain links TRBV18 with TRBJ2-7, with 9 bases matching TRBD1. The source is a man in his thirties or forties in good health and CMV-seropositive. CDR3 nucleotides: TGTGCCAGCCGGGGACAGGGCGACGAGCAGTACTTC. Its protein is CASRGQGDEQYF. The full variable domain, completed using reference TRBV18 and TRBJ2-7, is NAGVMQNPRHLVRRRGQEARLRCSPMKGHSHVYWYRQLPEEGLKFMVYLQKENIIDESGMPKERFSAEFPKEGPSILRIQQVVRGDSAAYFCASRGQGDEQYFGPGTRLTVT.